This TCR beta chain was sequenced for a study of shared clonotypes between healthy human individuals. Study-level points and caveats: The donor pool, a small one, limited the genetic and exposure-history diversity represented. An effect of sequencing depth on clonotype sharing among donors was expected. Some naive CD4 clonotypes, around 5%, turned up in common across a handful of donors.

Concerning this clone: Its antigen remains unidentified. Other nucleotide sequences from this sample produce the same CDR3.

Germline CDR1 GTSNPN, CDR2 SVGIG (reference sequence). CDR3 size: 13 residues. V gave up 5 bases and J gave up 4 bases; unmatched junction bases: 6. Here immunoSEQ multiplex PCR was the method, and the copy in TCRdb shows in-frame clones only, minus some. There are about 1.1 million clones in the sample; 75% to 80% occur only once, and 0.6% to 0.75% lies in the top ten. The chain joins TRBV30 to TRBJ1-2; 8 bases map to TRBD1. The sequenced sample was memory CD4+ T cells from PBMCs. Subset of the sample: CD45RA-negative fraction. The receptor comes from a man younger than 35 in good health. Some clones in this sample may be carry-over from other donors' samples. As DNA, the CDR3 is TGTGCCTGGGCGCAGGGGGCCGGCTATGGCTACACCTTC. Its protein product is CAWAQGAGYGYTF.